This T cell receptor beta chain emerged from a study of blood T cell repertoires in COVID-19. As for the study in general: Each recovered donor of Cohort 3 presented with two negative PCRs, clearance, or symptom resolution. Samples representing acute and convalescent COVID-19 were sourced from the United States, Italy and Spain.

This study enrolled people aged about 18 to 100 from approximately 24 US geographic areas. Clones were sequenced by immunoSEQ multiplex PCR, and TCRdb holds only the in-frame ones, with some missing. The sample records 200,000 to 250,000 clones, roughly 84% being singletons. Germline V gene data show CDR1 as SGHTS and CDR2 as YDEGEE. The V and J ends lost 4 bases and 4 bases, in that order; junction bases with no gene match: 6. The CDR3 runs 16 residues. The TCR sequence derives from a man aged 30 to 45 in a cohort exposed to, infected with or recovered from COVID-19 (not recorded which). V is TRBV5-8 and J is TRBJ2-3, with 13 bases matching TRBD2. The sample taken for sequencing was PBMCs or T cells enriched from blood (not recorded which). CDR3 sequence (DNA): TGTGCCAGCAGCCGCGGGACTAGCGGGATATCAGATACGCAGTATTTT. Its protein product is CASSRGTSGISDTQYF. Using reference TRBV5-8 and TRBJ2-3 for the parts outside the CDR3, the full variable domain is EAGVTQSPTHLIKTRGQQATLRCSPISGHTSVYWYQQALGLGLQFLLWYDEGEERNRGNFPPRFSGRQFPNYSSELNVNALELEDSALYLCASSRGTSGISDTQYFGPGTRLTVL.